This record concerns one TCR beta chain sequence. These data originate in a study of blood T cell repertoires in COVID-19. Study-level information: The samples span acute and convalescent COVID-19 from the United States, Italy and Spain.

V shed 5 bases and J 1 base; nucleotides not matched to a gene: 8. The CDR3 loop spans 15 amino acids. Germline CDR1 MNHEY, CDR2 SVGAGI. In the study's own analysis: Amplification of reference gene primers was used by the study to estimate nucleated cell counts. The method was immunoSEQ multiplex PCR; TCRdb's version includes in-frame clones alone and lacks a portion of them. V and J calls and clone size follow that table, whereas D and trimming were derived from the DNA. The table lists more than 55,000 clones, roughly 80% of them singletons. Sequenced input: peripheral blood. This TCR was recovered from a woman at least 80 years old with acute or convalescent COVID-19. V and J are TRBV6-5 and TRBJ2-7, with 7 bases fitting TRBD1. The CDR3 DNA reads as TGTGCCAGCAGTCCCAGACAGGGTAGGTCCTACGAGCAGTACTTC. Residues: CASSPRQGRSYEQYF.